The sequence of this T cell receptor (beta chain) was determined in a study of early T cells in non-severe SARS-CoV-2 infection. This clonotype was counted a few times. Its antigen is not known. Individual cDNA molecules received unique molecular identifiers. Using its own MiXCR run on the 5' RACE reads, TCRdb lists one record per CDR3 protein. The table lists roughly 90,000 distinct CDR3 sequences, about an eighth of them singletons, with under 4% in the top ten. Study-level findings and limits: CD4 and private specificities were missed by VDJdb matching, which favored anti-spike CD8 responses.

The sequenced sample was whole blood. The TCR sequence derives from an adult who was a healthcare worker with PCR-confirmed SARS-CoV-2 infection or an uninfected control (not recorded which).

CDR3 nucleotide sequence: TGTGCCAGCAGTGAAGCGTGGGGGGAGGGCGACCAGCCCCAGCATTTT. Protein product: CASSEAWGEGDQPQHF. The genes are TRBV6-1 and TRBJ1-5, with D perhaps matching TRBD1 (5 bases). Trimming removed 0 bases at V and 7 bases at J, with 16 bases between. The CDR3 contains 16 residues. In germline, CDR1 is MNHNS, CDR2 SASEGT.